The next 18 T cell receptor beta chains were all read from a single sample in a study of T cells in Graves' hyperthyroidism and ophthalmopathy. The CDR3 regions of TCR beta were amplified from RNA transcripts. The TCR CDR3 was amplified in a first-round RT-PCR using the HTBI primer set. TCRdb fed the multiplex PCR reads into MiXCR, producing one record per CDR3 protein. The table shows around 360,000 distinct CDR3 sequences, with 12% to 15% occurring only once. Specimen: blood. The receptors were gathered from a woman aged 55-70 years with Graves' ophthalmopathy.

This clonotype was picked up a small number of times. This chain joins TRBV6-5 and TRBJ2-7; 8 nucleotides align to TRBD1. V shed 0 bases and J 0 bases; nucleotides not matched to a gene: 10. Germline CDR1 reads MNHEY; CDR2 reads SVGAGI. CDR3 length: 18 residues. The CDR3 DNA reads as TGTGCCAGCAGTTACTCTTCAGCCACAGGGGGAAGCTCCTACGAGCAGTACTTC. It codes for CASSYSSATGGSSYEQYF.

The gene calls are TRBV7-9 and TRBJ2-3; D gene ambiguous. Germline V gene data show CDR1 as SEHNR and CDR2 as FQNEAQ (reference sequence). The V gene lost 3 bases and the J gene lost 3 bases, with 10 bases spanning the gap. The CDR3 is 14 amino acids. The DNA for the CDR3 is TGTGCCAGCAGCTTCATAGCAGCAACAGATACGCAGTATTTT. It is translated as CASSFIAATDTQYF. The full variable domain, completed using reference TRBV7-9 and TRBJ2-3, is DTGVSQNPRHKITKRGQNVTFRCDPISEHNRLYWYRQTLGQGPEFLTYFQNEAQLEKSRLLSDRFSAERPKGSFSTLEIQRTEQGDSAMYLCASSFIAATDTQYFGPGTRLTVL.

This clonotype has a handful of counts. The CDR3 region has the DNA TGTGCCAGCAGACTCAGACAGGGCTCTAACGAGCAGTACTTC. This gives the protein CASRLRQGSNEQYF. The chain uses TRBV12-3 or TRBV12-4 and TRBJ2-7, with 7 bases aligning to TRBD1. The CDR3 covers 14 residues. The trim removed 6 bases at V and 5 bases at J, leaving 10 bases unmatched.

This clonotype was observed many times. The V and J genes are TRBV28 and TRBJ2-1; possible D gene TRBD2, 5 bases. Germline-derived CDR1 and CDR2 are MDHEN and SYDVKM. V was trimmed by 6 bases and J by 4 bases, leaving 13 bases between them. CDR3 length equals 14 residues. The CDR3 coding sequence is TGTGCCAGCAGCTTGGGCCGCGGGTACAATGAGCAGTTCTTC. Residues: CASSLGRGYNEQFF.

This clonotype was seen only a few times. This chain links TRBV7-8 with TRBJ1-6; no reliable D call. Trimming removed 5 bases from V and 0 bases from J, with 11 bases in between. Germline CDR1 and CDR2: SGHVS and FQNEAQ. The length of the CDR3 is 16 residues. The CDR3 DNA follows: TGTGCCAGCAGCCCCTCTCGGAGCTCCTATAATTCACCCCTCCACTTT. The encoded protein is CASSPSRSSYNSPLHF.

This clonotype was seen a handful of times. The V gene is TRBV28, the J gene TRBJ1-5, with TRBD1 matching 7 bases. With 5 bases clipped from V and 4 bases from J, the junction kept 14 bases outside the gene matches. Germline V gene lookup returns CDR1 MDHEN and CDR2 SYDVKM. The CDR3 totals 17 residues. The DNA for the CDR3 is TGTGCCAGCAGTCCGCACCAGGGGGACGTTGGTAATCAGCCCCAGCATTTT. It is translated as CASSPHQGDVGNQPQHF.

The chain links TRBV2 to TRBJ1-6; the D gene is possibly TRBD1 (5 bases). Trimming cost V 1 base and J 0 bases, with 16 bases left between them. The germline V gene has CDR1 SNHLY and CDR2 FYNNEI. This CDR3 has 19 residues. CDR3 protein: CASSEGEGVRSSYNSPLHF. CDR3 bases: TGTGCCAGCAGTGAAGGGGAAGGGGTTCGGAGCTCCTATAATTCACCCCTCCACTTT.

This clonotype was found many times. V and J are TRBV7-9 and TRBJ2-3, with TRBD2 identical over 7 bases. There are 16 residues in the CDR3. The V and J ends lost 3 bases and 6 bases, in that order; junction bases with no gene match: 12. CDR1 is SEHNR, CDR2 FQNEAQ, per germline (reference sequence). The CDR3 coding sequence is TGTGCCAGCAGCTTTACCGTTCGGGAGGACGTGGATACGCAGTATTTT. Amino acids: CASSFTVREDVDTQYF.

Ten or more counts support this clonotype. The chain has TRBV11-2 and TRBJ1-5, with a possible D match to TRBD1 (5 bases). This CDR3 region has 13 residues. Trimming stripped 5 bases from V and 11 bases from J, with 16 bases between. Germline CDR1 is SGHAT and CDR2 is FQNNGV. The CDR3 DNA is TGTGCCAGCAGCCAGGGTAGGGTATCTTCCCAGCATTTT. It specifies CASSQGRVSSQHF.

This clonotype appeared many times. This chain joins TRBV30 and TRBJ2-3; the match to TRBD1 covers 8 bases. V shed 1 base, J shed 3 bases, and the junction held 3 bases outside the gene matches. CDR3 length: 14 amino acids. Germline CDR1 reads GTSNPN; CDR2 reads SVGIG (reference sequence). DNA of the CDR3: TGTGCCTGGAGTGGGACAGGGTCTACAGATACGCAGTATTTT. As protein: CAWSGTGSTDTQYF.

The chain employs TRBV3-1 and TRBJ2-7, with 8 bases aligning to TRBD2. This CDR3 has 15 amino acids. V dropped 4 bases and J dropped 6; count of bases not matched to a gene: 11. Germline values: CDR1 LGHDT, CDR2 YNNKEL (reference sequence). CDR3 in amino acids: CASSPAGTRESEQYF. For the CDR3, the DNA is TGTGCCAGCAGCCCGGCCGGGACTAGAGAATCCGAGCAGTACTTC.

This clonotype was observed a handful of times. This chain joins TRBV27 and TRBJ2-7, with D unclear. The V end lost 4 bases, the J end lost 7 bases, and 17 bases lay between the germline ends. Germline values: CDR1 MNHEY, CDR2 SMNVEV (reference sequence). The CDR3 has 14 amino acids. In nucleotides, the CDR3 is TGTGCCAGCAGTTCCTGGACGGCCGTGGGGGAGCAGTACTTC. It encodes CASSSWTAVGEQYF.

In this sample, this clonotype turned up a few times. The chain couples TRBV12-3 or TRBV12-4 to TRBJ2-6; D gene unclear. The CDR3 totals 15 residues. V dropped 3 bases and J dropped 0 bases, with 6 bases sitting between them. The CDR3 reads CASSFWGSGANVLTF. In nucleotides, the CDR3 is TGTGCCAGCAGTTTTTGGGGCTCTGGGGCCAACGTCCTGACTTTC.

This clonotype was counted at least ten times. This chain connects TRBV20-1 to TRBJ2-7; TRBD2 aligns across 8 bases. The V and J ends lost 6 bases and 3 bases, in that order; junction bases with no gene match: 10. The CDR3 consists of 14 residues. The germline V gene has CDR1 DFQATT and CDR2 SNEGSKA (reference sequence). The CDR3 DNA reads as TGCAGTGCCCCCTCTAGCGGGTCCTTCTACGAGCAGTACTTC. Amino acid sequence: CSAPSSGSFYEQYF.

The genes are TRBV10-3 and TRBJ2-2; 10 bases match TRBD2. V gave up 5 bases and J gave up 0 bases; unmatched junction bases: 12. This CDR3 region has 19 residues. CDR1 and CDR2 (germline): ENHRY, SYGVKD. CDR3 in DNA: TGTGCCATCAGTCAGACTAGCGGGTTTTCGCTGGCGAACACCGGGGAGCTGTTTTTT. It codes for CAISQTSGFSLANTGELFF.

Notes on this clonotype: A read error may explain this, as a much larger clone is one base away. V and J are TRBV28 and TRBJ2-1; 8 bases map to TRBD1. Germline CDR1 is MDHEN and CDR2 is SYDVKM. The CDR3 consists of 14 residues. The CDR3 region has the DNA TGTGCCAGCACAGACCAGGGGGCAATCCATGAGCAGCTCTTC. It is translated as CASTDQGAIHEQLF.

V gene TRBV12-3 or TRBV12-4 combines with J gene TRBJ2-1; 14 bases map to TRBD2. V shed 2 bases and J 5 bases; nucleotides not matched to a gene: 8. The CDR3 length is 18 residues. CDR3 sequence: CASSLRLTSGRADNEQFF. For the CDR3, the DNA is TGTGCCAGCAGTTTAAGGTTGACTAGCGGGAGGGCAGACAATGAGCAGTTCTTC.

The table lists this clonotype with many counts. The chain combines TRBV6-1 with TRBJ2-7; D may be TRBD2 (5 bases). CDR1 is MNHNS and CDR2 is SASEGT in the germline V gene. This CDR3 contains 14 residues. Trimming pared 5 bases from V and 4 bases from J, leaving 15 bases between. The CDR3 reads CASSSLPGRYEQYF. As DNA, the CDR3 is TGTGCCAGCAGTTCCCTTCCGGGAAGGTACGAGCAGTACTTC.